Listed here is a single T cell receptor (beta chain). Its target is not known. All of the donors were Caucasians in good health. The data are from a study of identical twins. Whole-study results and caveats: Fewer insertions characterized abundant cord blood beta clonotypes, whereas memory repertoires showed none. Models underestimated how often monozygotic twins shared out-of-frame TCR alpha.

The trim removed 4 bases at V and 3 bases at J, leaving 3 bases unmatched. Looked up from germline, CDR1 is SGHRS and CDR2 is YFSETQ. This CDR3 has 14 amino acids. Each CDR3 protein gets one entry after TCRdb re-called the 5' RACE reads with MiXCR. The sample records hundreds of thousands of distinct CDR3 sequences, approximately 7% being singletons. Separately, the same data were catalogued under a study of yellow fever vaccine responses in identical twins.

The gene calls are TRBV5-1 and TRBJ2-3; TRBD1 matches at 9 bases. This TCR was recovered from a young woman in good health. Sequencing used memory (CD45RO+) T cells sorted from blood. The CDR3 bases are TGCGCCAGCAGCCCCGGGACAGGGACAGATACGCAGTATTTT. Translated: CASSPGTGTDTQYF.